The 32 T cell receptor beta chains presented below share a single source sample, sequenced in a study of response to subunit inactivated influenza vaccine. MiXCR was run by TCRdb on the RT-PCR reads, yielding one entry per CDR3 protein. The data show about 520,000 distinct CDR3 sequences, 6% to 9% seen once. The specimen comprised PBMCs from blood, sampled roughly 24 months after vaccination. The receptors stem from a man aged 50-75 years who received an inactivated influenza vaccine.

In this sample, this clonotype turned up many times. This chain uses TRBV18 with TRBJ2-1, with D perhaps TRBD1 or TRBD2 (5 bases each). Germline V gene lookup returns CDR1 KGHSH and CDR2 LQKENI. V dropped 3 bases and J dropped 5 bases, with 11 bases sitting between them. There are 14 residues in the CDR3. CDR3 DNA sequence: TGTGCCAGCTCACCGAGGGACCGCAACAATGAGCAGTTCTTC. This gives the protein CASSPRDRNNEQFF.

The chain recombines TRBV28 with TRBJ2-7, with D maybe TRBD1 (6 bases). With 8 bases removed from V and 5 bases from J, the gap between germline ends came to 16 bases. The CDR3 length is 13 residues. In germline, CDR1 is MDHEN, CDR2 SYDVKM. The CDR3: CASLDGQSHEQYF. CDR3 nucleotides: TGTGCCAGCCTGGACGGACAGAGCCACGAGCAGTACTTC.

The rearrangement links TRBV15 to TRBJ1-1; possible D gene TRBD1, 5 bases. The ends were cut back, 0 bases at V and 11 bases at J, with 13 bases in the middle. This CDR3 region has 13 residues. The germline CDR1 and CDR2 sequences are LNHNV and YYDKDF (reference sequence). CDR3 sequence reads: CATSRDRGRAAFF. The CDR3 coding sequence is TGTGCCACCAGCAGAGATCGAGGCAGGGCGGCTTTCTTT.

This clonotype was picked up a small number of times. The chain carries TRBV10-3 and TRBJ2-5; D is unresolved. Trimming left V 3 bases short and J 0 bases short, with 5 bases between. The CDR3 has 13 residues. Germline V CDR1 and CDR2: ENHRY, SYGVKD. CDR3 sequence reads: CAISERNQETQYF. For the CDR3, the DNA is TGTGCCATCAGTGAACGGAACCAAGAGACCCAGTACTTC.

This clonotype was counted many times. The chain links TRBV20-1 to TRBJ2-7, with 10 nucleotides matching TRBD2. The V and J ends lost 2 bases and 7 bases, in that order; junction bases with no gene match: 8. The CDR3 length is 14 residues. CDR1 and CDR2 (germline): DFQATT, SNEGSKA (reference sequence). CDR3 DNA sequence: TGCAGTGCTAGAATGCTAGCGGGAGATTGGGAGCAGTACTTC. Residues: CSARMLAGDWEQYF.

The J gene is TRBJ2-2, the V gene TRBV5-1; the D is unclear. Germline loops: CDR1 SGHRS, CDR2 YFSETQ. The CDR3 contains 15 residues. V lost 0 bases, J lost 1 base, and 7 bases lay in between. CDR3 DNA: TGCGCCAGCAGCTTGGGAGGAATGAACACCGGGGAGCTGTTTTTT. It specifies CASSLGGMNTGELFF.

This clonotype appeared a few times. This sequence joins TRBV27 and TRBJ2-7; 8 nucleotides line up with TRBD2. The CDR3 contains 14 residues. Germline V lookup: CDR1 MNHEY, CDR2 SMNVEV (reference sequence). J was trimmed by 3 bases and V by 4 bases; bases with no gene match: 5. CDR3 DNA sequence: TGTGCCAGCAGTTCTATAGCGGGGAACTACGAGCAGTACTTC. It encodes CASSSIAGNYEQYF.

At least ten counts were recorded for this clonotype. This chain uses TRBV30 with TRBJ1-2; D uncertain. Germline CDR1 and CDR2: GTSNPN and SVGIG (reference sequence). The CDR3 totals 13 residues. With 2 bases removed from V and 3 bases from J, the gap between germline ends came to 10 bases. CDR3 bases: TGTGCCTGGAGTAAAAACACACACTATGGCTACACCTTC. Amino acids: CAWSKNTHYGYTF.

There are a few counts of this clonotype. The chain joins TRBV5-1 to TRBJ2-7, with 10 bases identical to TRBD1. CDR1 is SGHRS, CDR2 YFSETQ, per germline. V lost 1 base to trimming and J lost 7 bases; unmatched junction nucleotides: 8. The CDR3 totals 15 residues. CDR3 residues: CASSLSGTGVEEQYF. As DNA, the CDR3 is TGCGCCAGCAGCTTGTCCGGGACAGGGGTTGAGGAGCAGTACTTC.

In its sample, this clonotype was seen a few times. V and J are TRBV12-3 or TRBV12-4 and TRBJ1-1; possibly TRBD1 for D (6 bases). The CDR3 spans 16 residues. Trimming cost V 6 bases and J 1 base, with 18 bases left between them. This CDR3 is CASSPLTGRRNTEAFF. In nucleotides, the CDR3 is TGTGCCAGCAGCCCCCTTACAGGGAGGAGGAACACTGAAGCTTTCTTT.

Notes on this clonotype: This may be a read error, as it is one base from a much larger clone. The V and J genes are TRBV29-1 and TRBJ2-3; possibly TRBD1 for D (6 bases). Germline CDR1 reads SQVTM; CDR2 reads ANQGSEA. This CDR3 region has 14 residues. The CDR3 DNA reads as TGCAGCGTAAGGGGGATTTCTAGCACAGATACGCGGTATTTT. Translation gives CSVRGISSTDTRYF.

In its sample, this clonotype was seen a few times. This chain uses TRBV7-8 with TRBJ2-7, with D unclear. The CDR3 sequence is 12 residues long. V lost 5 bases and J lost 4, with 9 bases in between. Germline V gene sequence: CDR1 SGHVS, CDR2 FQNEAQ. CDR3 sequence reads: CASSGSMYEQYF. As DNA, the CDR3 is TGTGCCAGCAGCGGGTCTATGTACGAGCAGTACTTC.

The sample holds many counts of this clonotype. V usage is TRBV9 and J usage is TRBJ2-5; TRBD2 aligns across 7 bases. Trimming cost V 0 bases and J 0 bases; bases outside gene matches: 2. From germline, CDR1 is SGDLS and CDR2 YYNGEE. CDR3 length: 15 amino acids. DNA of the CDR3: TGTGCCAGCAGCGTAGGAGCGGGGAACCAAGAGACCCAGTACTTC. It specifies CASSVGAGNQETQYF.

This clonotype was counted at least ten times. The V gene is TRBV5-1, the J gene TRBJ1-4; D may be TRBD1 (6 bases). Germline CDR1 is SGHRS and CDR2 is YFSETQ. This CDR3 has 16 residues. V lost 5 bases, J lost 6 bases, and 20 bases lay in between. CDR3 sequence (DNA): TGCGCCAGCAGGCCCGAGGGGGGGCGTTGGGATGAAAAACTGTTTTTT. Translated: CASRPEGGRWDEKLFF. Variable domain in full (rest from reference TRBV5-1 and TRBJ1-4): KAGVTQTPRYLIKTRGQQVTLSCSPISGHRSVSWYQQTPGQGLQFLFEYFSETQRNKGNFPGRFSGRQFSNSRSEMNVSTLELGDSALYLCASRPEGGRWDEKLFFGSGTQLSVL.

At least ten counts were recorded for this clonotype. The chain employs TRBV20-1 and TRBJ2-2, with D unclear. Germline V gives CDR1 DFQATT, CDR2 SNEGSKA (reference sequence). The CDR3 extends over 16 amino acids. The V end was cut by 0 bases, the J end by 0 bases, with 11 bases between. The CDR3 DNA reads TGCAGTGCTAGAGATCTCTCCAGGCCGAACACCGGGGAGCTGTTTTTT. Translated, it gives CSARDLSRPNTGELFF.

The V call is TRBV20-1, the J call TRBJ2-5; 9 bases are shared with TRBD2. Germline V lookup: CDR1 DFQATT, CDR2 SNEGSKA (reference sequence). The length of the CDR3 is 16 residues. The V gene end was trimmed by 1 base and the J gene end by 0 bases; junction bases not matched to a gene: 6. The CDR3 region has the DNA TGCAGTGCTAGAGGGGATCCTAGCGGGGACCAAGAGACCCAGTACTTC. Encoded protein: CSARGDPSGDQETQYF.

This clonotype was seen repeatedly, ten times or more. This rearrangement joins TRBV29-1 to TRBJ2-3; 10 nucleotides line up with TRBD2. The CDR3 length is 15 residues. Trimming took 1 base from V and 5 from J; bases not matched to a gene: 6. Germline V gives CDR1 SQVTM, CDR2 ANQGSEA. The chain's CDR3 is CSVEGAGGPGDTQYF. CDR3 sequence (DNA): TGCAGCGTTGAAGGAGCGGGAGGGCCTGGAGATACGCAGTATTTT.

The DNA for the CDR3 is TGTGCCAGCAGTAGGTGGAGCAATGAGCAGTTCTTC. The encoded protein is CASSRWSNEQFF. The chain couples TRBV6-2 or TRBV6-3 to TRBJ2-1, with D hard to call. This CDR3 contains 12 residues. The germline V gene has CDR1 MNHEY and CDR2 SVGEGT. Trimming removed 5 bases at V and 6 bases at J, with 8 bases between.

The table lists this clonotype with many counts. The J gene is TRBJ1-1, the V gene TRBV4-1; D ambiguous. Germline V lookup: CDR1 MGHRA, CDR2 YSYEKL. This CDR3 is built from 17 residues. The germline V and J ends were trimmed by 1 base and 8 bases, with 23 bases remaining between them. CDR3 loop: CASSQGSWAGPASEAFF. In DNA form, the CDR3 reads TGCGCCAGCAGCCAAGGAAGTTGGGCAGGCCCCGCGTCAGAAGCTTTCTTT.

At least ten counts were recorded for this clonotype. The CDR3 here is CSAGGGELFF. In DNA, the CDR3 is TGCAGCGCTGGAGGAGGGGAGCTGTTTTTT. V gene TRBV29-1 combines with J gene TRBJ2-2, with D possibly matching TRBD2 (5 bases). The V and J ends lost 7 bases and 8 bases respectively, with 8 bases between them. Per the germline V gene, CDR1 is SQVTM and CDR2 is ANQGSEA. The CDR3 runs to 10 residues.

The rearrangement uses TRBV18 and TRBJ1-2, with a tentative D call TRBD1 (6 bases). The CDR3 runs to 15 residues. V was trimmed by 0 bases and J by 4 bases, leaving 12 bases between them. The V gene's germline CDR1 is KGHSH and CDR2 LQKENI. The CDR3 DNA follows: TGTGCCAGCTCACCACCGTCAGGGGCCTTCTATGGCTACACCTTC. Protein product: CASSPPSGAFYGYTF. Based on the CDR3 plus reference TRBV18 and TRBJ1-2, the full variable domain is NAGVMQNPRHLVRRRGQEARLRCSPMKGHSHVYWYRQLPEEGLKFMVYLQKENIIDESGMPKERFSAEFPKEGPSILRIQQVVRGDSAAYFCASSPPSGAFYGYTFGSGTRLTVV.

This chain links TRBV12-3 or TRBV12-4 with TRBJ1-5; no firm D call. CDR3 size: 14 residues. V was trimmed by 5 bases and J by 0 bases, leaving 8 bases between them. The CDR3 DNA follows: TGTGCCAGCAGTAGCACTCATAGCAATCAGCCCCAGCATTTT. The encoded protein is CASSSTHSNQPQHF.

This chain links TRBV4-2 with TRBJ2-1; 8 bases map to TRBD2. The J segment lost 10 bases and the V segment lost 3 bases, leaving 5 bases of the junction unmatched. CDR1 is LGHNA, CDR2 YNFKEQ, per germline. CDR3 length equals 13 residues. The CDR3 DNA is TGTGCCAGCAGCCAGACTAGCGTTCAGGAGCAGTTCTTC. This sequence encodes CASSQTSVQEQFF.

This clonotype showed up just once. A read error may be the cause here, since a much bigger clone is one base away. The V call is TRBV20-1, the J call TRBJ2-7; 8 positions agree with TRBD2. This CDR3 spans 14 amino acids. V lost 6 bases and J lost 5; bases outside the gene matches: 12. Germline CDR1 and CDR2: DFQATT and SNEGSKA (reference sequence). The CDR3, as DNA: TGCAGTGCCGTGACTAGCGCGGGACGGCACGAGCAGTACTTC. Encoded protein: CSAVTSAGRHEQYF.

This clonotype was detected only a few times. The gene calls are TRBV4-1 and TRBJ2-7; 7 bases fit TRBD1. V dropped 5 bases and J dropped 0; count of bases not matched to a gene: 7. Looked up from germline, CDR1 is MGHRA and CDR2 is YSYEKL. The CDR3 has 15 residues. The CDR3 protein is CASSAQTGYSYEQYF. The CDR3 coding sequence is TGCGCCAGCAGCGCCCAGACAGGGTACTCCTACGAGCAGTACTTC.

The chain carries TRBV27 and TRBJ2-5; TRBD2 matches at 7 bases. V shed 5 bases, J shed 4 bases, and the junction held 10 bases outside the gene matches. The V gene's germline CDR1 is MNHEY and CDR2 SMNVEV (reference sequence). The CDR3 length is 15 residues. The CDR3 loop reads CASSRRLAVGETQYF. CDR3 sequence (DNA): TGTGCCAGCAGTAGAAGACTAGCCGTGGGAGAGACCCAGTACTTC.

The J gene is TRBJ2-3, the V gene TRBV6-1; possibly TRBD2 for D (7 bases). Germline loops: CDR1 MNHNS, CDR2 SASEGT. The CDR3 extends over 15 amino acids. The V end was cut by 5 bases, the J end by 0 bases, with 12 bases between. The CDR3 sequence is CASSPRGASTDTQYF. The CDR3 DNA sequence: TGTGCCAGCAGTCCCCGGGGGGCAAGCACAGATACGCAGTATTTT.

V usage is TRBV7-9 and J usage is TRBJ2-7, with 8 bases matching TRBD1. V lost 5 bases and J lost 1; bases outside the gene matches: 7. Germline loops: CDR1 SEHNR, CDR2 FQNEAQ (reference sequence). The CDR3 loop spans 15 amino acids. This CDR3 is CASSRPGGRSYEQYF. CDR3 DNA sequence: TGTGCCAGCAGCAGGCCAGGGGGCAGATCCTACGAGCAGTACTTC.

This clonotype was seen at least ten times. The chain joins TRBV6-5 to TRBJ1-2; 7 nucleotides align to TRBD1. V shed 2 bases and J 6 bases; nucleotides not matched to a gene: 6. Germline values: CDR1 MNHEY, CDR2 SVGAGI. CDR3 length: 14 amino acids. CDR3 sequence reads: CASSYRGQKNGYTF. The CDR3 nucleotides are TGTGCCAGCAGTTACAGGGGACAGAAAAATGGCTACACCTTC.

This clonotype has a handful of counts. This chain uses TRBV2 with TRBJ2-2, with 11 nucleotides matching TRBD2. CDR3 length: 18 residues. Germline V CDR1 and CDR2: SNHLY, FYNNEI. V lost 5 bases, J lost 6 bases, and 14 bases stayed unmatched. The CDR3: CASSPETGLAGFSGELFF. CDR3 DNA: TGTGCCAGCAGTCCTGAGACAGGACTAGCGGGCTTTTCCGGGGAGCTGTTTTTT.

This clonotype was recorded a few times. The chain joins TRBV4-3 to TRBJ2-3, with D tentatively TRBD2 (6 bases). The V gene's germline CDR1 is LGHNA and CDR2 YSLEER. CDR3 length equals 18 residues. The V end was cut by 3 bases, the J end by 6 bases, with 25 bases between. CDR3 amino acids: CASSQRDLNEFESDTQYF. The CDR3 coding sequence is TGCGCCAGCAGCCAGCGGGACCTCAATGAATTCGAATCGGATACGCAGTATTTT.

CDR3 sequence reads: CASSLLQGSGYEQYF. The CDR3 coding sequence is TGTGCCAGCAGCCTCCTCCAGGGGTCGGGGTACGAGCAGTACTTC. The chain joins TRBV7-9 to TRBJ2-7; tentatively, D is TRBD1 (6 bases). Germline V gene lookup returns CDR1 SEHNR and CDR2 FQNEAQ (reference sequence). V lost 5 bases, J lost 4 bases, and 18 bases lay in between. The length of the CDR3 is 15 residues.